This T cell receptor (beta chain) was sequenced during a study of T cells after yellow fever vaccination. V was shortened by 5 bases and J by 4 bases, with 15 bases between the two germline ends. Germline loops: CDR1 SGHRS, CDR2 YFSETQ. The CDR3 loop spans 15 amino acids. This clonotype was counted ten times or more. TCRdb used MiXCR to reprocess the 5' RACE reads, holding one entry per CDR3 protein. The sample shows about 340,000 distinct CDR3 sequences, about 4% of them seen only once. This rearrangement joins TRBV5-1 to TRBJ2-2, with D perhaps matching TRBD1 (6 bases). The source was PBMCs, collected 5 days after the yellow fever booster vaccination. The source of this sequence is a man younger than 30 who received the YFV17D yellow fever vaccine. CDR3 sequence (DNA): TGCGCCAGCAGTCACAGGACAGACCTCACCGGGGAGCTGTTTTTT. Protein sequence: CASSHRTDLTGELFF.